This T cell receptor (beta chain) stems from a study of cytomegalovirus exposure and HLA in healthy donors. V lost 4 bases, J lost 3 bases, and 2 bases stayed unmatched. This CDR3 is 13 amino acids long. Germline CDR1 is SQVTM and CDR2 is ANQGSEA. The PCR had 60 Vbeta and 13 Jbeta primers. Some clones are missing from TCRdb's copy, which holds only in-frame ones; the method was immunoSEQ multiplex PCR. The data contain over 110,000 clones, about 76% of them singletons. Source material: PBMCs. This sequence originates from a female donor in good health and CMV-seronegative. The rearrangement joins TRBV29-1 to TRBJ2-7; TRBD1 aligns across 11 bases. The CDR3 is CSVAGQGGYEQYF. CDR3 nucleotide sequence: TGCAGCGTTGCGGGACAGGGGGGCTACGAGCAGTACTTC.